This T cell receptor beta chain was found in a study of T cell changes during pregnancy in multiple sclerosis. This CDR3 has 16 residues. Trimming stripped 0 bases from V and 5 bases from J, with 14 bases between. Germline V CDR1 and CDR2: LGHNA, YNFKEQ. Assay used: immunoSEQ multiplex PCR; TCRdb lists only in-frame clones, some missing. This table has under 95,000 clones, roughly nine tenths appearing once. The sample consisted of peripheral blood, taken after pregnancy. The rearrangement uses TRBV4-2 and TRBJ1-3; no reliable D call. The origin of this receptor is a female donor in good health, enrolled as a control in a pregnancy study. This CDR3 reads CASSQDGFGGRNTIYF. The DNA of the CDR3 is TGTGCCAGCAGCCAAGATGGATTCGGAGGGAGAAACACCATATATTTT.